A single sample gave rise to the 8 T cell receptor beta chains below, sequenced in a study of blood T cell dynamics during melanoma immunotherapy. The repertoire was sequenced with immunoSEQ multiplex PCR; TCRdb's copy has only in-frame clones and lacks some. The sample consists of some 15,000 clones, approximately 84% of them appearing once. Time point in this sample: pre-treatment baseline. The starting material was blood, obtained from a patient treated with checkpoint blockade. Every receptor here comes from a human donor with melanoma.

The chain employs TRBV6-5 and TRBJ2-5, with D possibly TRBD1 on 7 matching bases. The V gene's germline CDR1 is MNHEY and CDR2 SVGAGI. Trimming stripped 7 bases from V and 2 bases from J, with 11 bases between. The CDR3 extends over 13 amino acids. CDR3 region: CASNRGGQETQYF. The CDR3 region has the DNA TGTGCCAGCAACAGGGGAGGACAAGAGACCCAGTACTTC.

This chain links TRBV6-6 with TRBJ1-1; D is possibly TRBD1 (6 bases). Germline CDR1 MNHNY, CDR2 SVGAGI (reference sequence). Trimming shortened V by 5 bases and J by 2 bases, and 15 bases separated the two germline ends. The CDR3 loop spans 15 amino acids. CDR3: CASSGGRGGNTEAFF. CDR3 coding DNA: TGTGCCAGCAGTGGGGGACGGGGGGGCAACACTGAAGCTTTCTTT.

The chain recombines TRBV6-1 with TRBJ2-2, with 13 bases identical to TRBD2. Per the germline V gene, CDR1 is MNHNS and CDR2 is SASEGT. The CDR3 has 17 residues. J gave up 5 bases and V 4 bases, and 7 bases lay outside the gene matches. CDR3 sequence (DNA): TGTGCCAGCAGTGCCGGACTAGCGGGGGCAAGGACCGGGGAGCTGTTTTTT. Translating gives CASSAGLAGARTGELFF.

The rearrangement joins TRBV14 to TRBJ2-1, with TRBD2 matching over 7 bases. CDR1 is SGHDN, CDR2 FVKESK, per germline. The V and J ends lost 2 bases and 4 bases, in that order; junction bases with no gene match: 8. The CDR3 consists of 16 residues. The CDR3 is CASSQSVAGLYNEQFF. Written as DNA, the CDR3 is TGTGCCAGCAGCCAATCTGTTGCGGGACTATACAATGAGCAGTTCTTC.

V usage is TRBV5-1 and J usage is TRBJ1-6, with TRBD1 matching 7 bases. This CDR3 is built from 16 residues. The J segment lost 8 bases and the V segment lost 4 bases, leaving 12 bases of the junction unmatched. Germline V gives CDR1 SGHRS, CDR2 YFSETQ. CDR3 DNA sequence: TGCGCCAGCAGCCCGGCATGGGGCCAGGGGGATTCACCCCTCCACTTT. Amino acids: CASSPAWGQGDSPLHF. Complete variable domain (other parts from reference TRBV5-1 and TRBJ1-6): KAGVTQTPRYLIKTRGQQVTLSCSPISGHRSVSWYQQTPGQGLQFLFEYFSETQRNKGNFPGRFSGRQFSNSRSEMNVSTLELGDSALYLCASSPAWGQGDSPLHFGNGTRLTVT.

The count of this clone is one. CDR3 loop: CASIGDRNQETQYF. CDR3 in DNA: TGTGCCAGCATTGGGGACAGGAATCAAGAGACCCAGTACTTC. The chain has TRBV2 and TRBJ2-5; 8 bases are a match to TRBD1. Trimming took 7 bases from V and 2 from J; bases not matched to a gene: 6. Germline CDR1 is SNHLY and CDR2 is FYNNEI. CDR3 length: 14 amino acids.

V usage is TRBV6-1 and J usage is TRBJ2-4, with D perhaps assigned TRBD1 or TRBD2 (6 bases each). Germline CDR1 and CDR2: MNHNS and SASEGT. The ends were cut back, 0 bases at V and 6 bases at J, with 9 bases in the middle. This CDR3 region has 14 residues. The DNA of the CDR3 is TGTGCCAGCAGTGAAGCGGGGGGCCCAAACATTCAGTACTTC. Its translation: CASSEAGGPNIQYF.

This chain connects TRBV18 to TRBJ1-4; D is possibly TRBD1 (5 bases). Germline V gene data show CDR1 as KGHSH and CDR2 as LQKENI. The CDR3 is made up of 15 amino acids. V gave up 0 bases and J gave up 8 bases, with 13 bases separating them. The CDR3 DNA reads TGTGCCAGCTCACCACCGCAGGGTTCGGGAGAAAAACTGTTTTTT. Translated: CASSPPQGSGEKLFF. Complete variable domain (other parts from reference TRBV18 and TRBJ1-4): NAGVMQNPRHLVRRRGQEARLRCSPMKGHSHVYWYRQLPEEGLKFMVYLQKENIIDESGMPKERFSAEFPKEGPSILRIQQVVRGDSAAYFCASSPPQGSGEKLFFGSGTQLSVL.